This TCR beta chain was found in a study of T cells in Graves' hyperthyroidism and ophthalmopathy. This clonotype was counted ten times or more. Deletions cut 5 bases from V and 0 bases from J, with 10 bases between. This CDR3 contains 14 residues. TCR beta CDR3 region amplification was performed from RNA transcripts. A set of HTBI primers served as the primers for a first-round RT-PCR of the TCR CDR3. TCRdb itself ran the multiplex PCR reads through MiXCR, one entry per CDR3 protein. The table shows fewer than 750,000 distinct CDR3 sequences, with over 12% occurring only once. This clonotype was obtained from a woman in her thirties or forties with Graves' ophthalmopathy. The sample comprised blood. This rearrangement joins TRBV12-3 or TRBV12-4 to TRBJ1-1; maybe TRBD1 (5 bases). The CDR3 DNA sequence: TGTGCCAGCAGTCTCCAGACAGTGAACACTGAAGCTTTCTTT. Translated: CASSLQTVNTEAFF.